Here is one T cell receptor (beta chain) with its context. Its antigen is undetermined. V lost 4 bases to trimming and J lost 4 bases, with 10 bases between them. Germline loops: CDR1 MGHDK, CDR2 SYGVNS. The CDR3 is made up of 14 amino acids. CD45RO negativity and positive selection for CCR7 defined naive CD8 cells, a population that excluded terminally differentiated effector memory CD45RA+ cells. Each donor was a Caucasian adult residing in Nashville, Tennessee. Here immunoSEQ multiplex PCR was the method, and the copy in TCRdb shows in-frame clones only, minus some. The data show about 2 million clones, with 85% to 95% seen just once and 1% to 1.3% held by the top ten. The sample belongs to a study of shared clonotypes between healthy human individuals. Overall study findings and caveats: Sampling covered nothing but blood. Tissue TCR repertoires likely differ from those found in blood.

V gene TRBV25-1 combines with J gene TRBJ2-2, with TRBD1 as a possible D gene (6 bases). Material for sequencing was naive CD8+ T cells sorted from blood. The sequence derives from a man between 18 and 35 years old in good health. The CDR3 spells CASSGQARTGELFF. The CDR3 DNA sequence: TGTGCCAGCAGTGGACAGGCGCGCACCGGGGAGCTGTTTTTT.